This T cell receptor beta chain appears in the sequencing data of a study of T cell repertoires in cytomegalovirus infection. The germline CDR1 and CDR2 sequences are MNHEY and SVGEGT. The CDR3 covers 15 residues. The V end was cut by 5 bases, the J end by 2 bases, with 10 bases between. TCRdb fed the reads into MiXCR, producing one record per CDR3 protein. This table holds about 440,000 distinct CDR3 sequences, 31% found once. The receptor was derived from a human donor in good health (CMV status not recorded). Some clones in this sample may be carry-over from other donors' samples. The source material was PBMCs. The V call is TRBV6-2 or TRBV6-3, the J call TRBJ2-6; TRBD1 is a possible D gene (5 bases). CDR3 in amino acids: CASSITGTGANVLTF. DNA of the CDR3: TGTGCCAGCAGTATAACAGGTACTGGGGCCAACGTCCTGACTTTC.